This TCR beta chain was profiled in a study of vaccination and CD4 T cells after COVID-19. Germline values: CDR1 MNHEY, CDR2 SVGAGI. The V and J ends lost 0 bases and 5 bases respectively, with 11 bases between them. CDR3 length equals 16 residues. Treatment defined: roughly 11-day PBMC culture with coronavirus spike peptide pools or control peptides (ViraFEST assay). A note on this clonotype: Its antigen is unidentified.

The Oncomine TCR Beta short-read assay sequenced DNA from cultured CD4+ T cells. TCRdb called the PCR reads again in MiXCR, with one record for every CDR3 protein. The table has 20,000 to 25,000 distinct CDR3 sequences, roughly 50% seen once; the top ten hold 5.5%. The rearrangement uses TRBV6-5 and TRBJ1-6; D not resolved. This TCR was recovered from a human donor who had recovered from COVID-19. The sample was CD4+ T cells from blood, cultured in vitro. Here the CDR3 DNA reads TGTGCCAGCAGTTACTCGAGGGCCGAGAATAATTCACCCCTCCACTTT. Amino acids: CASSYSRAENNSPLHF.